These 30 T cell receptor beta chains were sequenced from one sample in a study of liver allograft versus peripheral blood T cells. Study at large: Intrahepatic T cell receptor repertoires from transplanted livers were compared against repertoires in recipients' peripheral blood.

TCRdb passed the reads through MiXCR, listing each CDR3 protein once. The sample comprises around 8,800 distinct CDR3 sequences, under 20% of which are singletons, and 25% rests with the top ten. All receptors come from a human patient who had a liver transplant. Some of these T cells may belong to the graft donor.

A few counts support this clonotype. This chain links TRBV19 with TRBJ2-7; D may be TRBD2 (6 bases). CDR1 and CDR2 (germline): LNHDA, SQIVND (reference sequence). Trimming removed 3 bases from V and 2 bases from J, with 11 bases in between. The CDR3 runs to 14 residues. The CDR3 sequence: CASSMVGGAYEQYF. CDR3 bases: TGTGCCAGTAGTATGGTCGGGGGAGCCTACGAGCAGTACTTC.

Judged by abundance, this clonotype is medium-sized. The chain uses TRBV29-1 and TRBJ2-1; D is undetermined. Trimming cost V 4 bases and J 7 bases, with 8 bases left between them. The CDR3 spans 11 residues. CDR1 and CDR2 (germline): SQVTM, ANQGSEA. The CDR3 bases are TGCAGCGTTGGATCGGAAAATGAGCAGTTCTTC. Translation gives CSVGSENEQFF.

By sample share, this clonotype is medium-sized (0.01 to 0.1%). CDR3 nucleotide sequence: TGTGCCAGTAGTATCAGGAGCTTCAACACTGAAGCTTTCTTT. Its protein is CASSIRSFNTEAFF. The chain employs TRBV19 and TRBJ1-1; no clear D. The V and J ends lost 3 bases and 2 bases respectively, with 10 bases between them. Germline V gene data show CDR1 as LNHDA and CDR2 as SQIVND (reference sequence). This CDR3 has 14 residues.

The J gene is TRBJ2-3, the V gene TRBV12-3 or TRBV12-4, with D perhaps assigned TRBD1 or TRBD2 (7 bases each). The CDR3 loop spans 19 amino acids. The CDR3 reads CASGLALTGRGVSTDTQYF. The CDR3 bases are TGTGCTAGTGGTTTGGCGTTGACAGGGAGGGGAGTTAGCACAGATACGCAGTATTTT.

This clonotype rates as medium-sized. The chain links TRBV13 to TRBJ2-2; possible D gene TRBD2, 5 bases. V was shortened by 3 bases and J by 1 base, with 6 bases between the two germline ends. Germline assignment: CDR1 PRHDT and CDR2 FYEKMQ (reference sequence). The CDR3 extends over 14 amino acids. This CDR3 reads CASSLGRNTGELFF. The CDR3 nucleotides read TGTGCCAGCAGCTTGGGGAGGAACACCGGGGAGCTGTTTTTT.

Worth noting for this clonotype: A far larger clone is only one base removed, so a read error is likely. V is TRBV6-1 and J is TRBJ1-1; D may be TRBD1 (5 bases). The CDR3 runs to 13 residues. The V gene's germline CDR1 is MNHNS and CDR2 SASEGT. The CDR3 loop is CAISGGGSPEAFF. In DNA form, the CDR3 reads TGTGCCATCAGTGGGGGGGGATCGCCTGAAGCTTTCTTT.

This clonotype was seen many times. CDR3 nucleotide sequence: TGTGCCAGTAGTCGGGACAGGGAAGGCGCCTACGAGCAGTACTTC. Its translation is CASSRDREGAYEQYF. The chain couples TRBV19 to TRBJ2-7; TRBD1 aligns across 9 bases. The germline V gene has CDR1 LNHDA and CDR2 SQIVND (reference sequence). Trimming removed 5 bases from V and 2 bases from J; junction bases left unmatched: 7. The CDR3 contains 15 residues. The variable domain in full, with the rest retrieved from reference TRBV19 and TRBJ2-7, is DGGITQSPKYLFRKEGQNVTLSCEQNLNHDAMYWYRQDPGQGLRLIYYSQIVNDFQKGDIAEGYSVSREKKESFPLTVTSAQKNPTAFYLCASSRDREGAYEQYFGPGTRLTVT.

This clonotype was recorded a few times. The CDR3 sequence is CASSLEGGTGNTIYF. As DNA, the CDR3 is TGTGCCAGCAGCTTAGAAGGAGGGACTGGAAACACCATATATTTT. This chain links TRBV7-9 with TRBJ1-3; D call uncertain. Trimming left V 1 base short and J 2 bases short, with 9 bases between. Germline-derived CDR1 and CDR2 are SEHNR and FQNEAQ (reference sequence). CDR3 length equals 15 residues.

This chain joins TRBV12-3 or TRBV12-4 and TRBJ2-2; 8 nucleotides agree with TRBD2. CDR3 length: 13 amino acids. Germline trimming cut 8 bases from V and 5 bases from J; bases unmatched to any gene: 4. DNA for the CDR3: TGTGCCAGCGAAATAGCGGGGACCGGGGAGCTGTTTTTT. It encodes CASEIAGTGELFF.

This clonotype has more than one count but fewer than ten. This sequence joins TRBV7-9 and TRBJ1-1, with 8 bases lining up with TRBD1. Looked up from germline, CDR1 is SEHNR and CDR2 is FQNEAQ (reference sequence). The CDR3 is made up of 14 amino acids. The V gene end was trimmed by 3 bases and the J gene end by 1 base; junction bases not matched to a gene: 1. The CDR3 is CASSFGTGNTEAFF. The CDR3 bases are TGTGCCAGCAGCTTTGGGACAGGGAACACTGAAGCTTTCTTT.

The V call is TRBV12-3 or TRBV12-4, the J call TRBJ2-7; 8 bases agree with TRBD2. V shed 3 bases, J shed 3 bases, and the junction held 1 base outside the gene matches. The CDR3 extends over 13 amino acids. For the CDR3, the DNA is TGTGCCAGCAGTTTTGCGGGGGGCTACGAGCAGTACTTC. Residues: CASSFAGGYEQYF.

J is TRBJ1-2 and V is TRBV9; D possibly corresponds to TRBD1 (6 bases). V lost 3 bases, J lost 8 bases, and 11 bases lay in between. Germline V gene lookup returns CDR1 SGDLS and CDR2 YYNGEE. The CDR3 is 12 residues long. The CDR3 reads CASSADRRGYTF. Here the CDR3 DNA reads TGTGCCAGCAGCGCCGACAGGAGAGGCTACACCTTC.

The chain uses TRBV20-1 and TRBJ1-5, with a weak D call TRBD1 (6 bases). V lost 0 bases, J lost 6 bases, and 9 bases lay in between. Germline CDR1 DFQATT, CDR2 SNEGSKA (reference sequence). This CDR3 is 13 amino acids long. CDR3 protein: CSAREGRGQPQHF. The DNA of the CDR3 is TGCAGTGCTAGAGAAGGCAGGGGTCAGCCCCAGCATTTT.

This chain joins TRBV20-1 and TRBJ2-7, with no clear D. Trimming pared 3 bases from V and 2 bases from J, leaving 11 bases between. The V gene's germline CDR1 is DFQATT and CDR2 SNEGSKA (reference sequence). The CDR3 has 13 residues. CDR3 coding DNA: TGCAGTGCTAGCGGTCCCGTCACCTACGAGCAGTACTTC. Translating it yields CSASGPVTYEQYF.

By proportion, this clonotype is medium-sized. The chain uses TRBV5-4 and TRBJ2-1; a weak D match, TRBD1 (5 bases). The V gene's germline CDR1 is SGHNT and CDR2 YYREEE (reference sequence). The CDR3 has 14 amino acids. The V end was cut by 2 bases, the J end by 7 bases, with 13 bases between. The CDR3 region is CASSLAGIRNEQFF. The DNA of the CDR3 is TGTGCCAGCAGCTTAGCAGGGATCAGGAATGAGCAGTTCTTC.

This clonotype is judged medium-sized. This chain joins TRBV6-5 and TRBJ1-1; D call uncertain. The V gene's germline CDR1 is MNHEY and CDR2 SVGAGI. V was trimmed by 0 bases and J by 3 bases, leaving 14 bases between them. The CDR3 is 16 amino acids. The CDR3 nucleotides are TGTGCCAGCAGTTACTCGTGGGCGGGCTCGGACACTGAAGCTTTCTTT. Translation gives CASSYSWAGSDTEAFF.

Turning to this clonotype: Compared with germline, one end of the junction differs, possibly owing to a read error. DNA of the CDR3: TGTGCCAGCAGCCTGGACAGGGGATCGCCCTTC. Protein: CASSLDRGSPF. This rearrangement joins TRBV2 to TRBJ1-2; the match to TRBD1 covers 9 bases. Per germline, CDR1 SNHLY and CDR2 FYNNEI. The CDR3 is 11 residues long.

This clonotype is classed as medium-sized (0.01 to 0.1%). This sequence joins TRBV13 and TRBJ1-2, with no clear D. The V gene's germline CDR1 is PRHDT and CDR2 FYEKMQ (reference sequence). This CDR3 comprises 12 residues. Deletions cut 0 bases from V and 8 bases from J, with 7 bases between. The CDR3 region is CASSLGRTGYTF. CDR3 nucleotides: TGTGCCAGCAGCTTAGGAAGGACGGGCTACACCTTC.

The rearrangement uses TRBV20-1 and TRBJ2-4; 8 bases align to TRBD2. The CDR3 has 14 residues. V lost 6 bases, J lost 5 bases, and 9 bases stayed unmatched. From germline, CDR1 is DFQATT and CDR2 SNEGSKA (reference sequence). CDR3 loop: CSAATPGGENIQYF. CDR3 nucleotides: TGCAGTGCCGCCACCCCGGGGGGGGAAAACATTCAGTACTTC.

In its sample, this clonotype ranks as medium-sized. Here the CDR3 DNA reads TGTGCCAGCAGCTTAGAAAGTTCGCCTAATGAAAAACTGTTTTTT. Its protein is CASSLESSPNEKLFF. This chain uses TRBV13 with TRBJ1-4; no clear D. Trimming cost V 1 base and J 3 bases, with 9 bases left between them. The CDR3 is 15 amino acids. Germline CDR1 PRHDT, CDR2 FYEKMQ (reference sequence).

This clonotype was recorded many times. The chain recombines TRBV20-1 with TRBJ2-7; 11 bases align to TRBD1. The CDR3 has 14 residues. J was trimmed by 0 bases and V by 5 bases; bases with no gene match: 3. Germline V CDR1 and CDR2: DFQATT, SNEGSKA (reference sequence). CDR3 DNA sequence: TGCAGTGCTTGGGACAGGGGGAACTCCTACGAGCAGTACTTC. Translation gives CSAWDRGNSYEQYF.

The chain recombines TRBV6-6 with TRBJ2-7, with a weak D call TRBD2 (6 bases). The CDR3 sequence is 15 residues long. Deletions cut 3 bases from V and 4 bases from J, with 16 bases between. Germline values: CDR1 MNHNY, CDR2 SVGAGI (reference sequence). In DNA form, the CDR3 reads TGTGCCAGCAGTTATGGCCTCTCGGGGGAATACGAGCAGTACTTC. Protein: CASSYGLSGEYEQYF.

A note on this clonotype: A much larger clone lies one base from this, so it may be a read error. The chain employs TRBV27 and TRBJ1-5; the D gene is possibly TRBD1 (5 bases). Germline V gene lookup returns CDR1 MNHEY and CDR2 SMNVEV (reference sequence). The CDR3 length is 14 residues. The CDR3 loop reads CASSFGTFNQSQHF. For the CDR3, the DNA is TGTGCCAGCAGTTTCGGGACCTTCAATCAGTCCCAGCATTTT.

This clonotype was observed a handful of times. CDR3 bases: TGTGCCTGGAGCTCAGGGGATAGCAATCAGCCCCAGCATTTT. It yields the protein CAWSSGDSNQPQHF. This chain uses TRBV30 with TRBJ1-5, with D possibly TRBD1 on 6 matching bases. In germline, CDR1 is GTSNPN, CDR2 SVGIG (reference sequence). This CDR3 comprises 14 residues. Between the trimmed V and J ends, which lost 3 bases and 0 bases, there was a span of 9 bases.

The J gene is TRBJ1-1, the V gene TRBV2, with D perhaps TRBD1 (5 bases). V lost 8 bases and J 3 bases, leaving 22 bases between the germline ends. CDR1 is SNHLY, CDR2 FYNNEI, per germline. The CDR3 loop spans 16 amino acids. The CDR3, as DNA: TGTGCCAGCTCTGTGGGGGGGGTCTTGTTGGACACTGAAGCTTTCTTT. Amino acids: CASSVGGVLLDTEAFF.

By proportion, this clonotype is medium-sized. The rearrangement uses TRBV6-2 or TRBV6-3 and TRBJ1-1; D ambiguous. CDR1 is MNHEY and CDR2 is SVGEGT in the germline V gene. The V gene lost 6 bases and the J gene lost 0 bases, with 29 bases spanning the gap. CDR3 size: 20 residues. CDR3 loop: CASRPPGIYYSSLMNTEAFF. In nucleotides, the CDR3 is TGTGCCAGCAGACCTCCCGGGATTTACTACTCATCCCTCATGAACACTGAAGCTTTCTTT.

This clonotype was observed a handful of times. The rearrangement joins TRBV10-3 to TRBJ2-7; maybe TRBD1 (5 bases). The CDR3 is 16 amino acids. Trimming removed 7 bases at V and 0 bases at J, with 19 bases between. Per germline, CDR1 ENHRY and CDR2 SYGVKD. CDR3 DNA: TGTGCCATCACCCCGGACACGACAGAAAACTCCTACGAGCAGTACTTC. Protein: CAITPDTTENSYEQYF.

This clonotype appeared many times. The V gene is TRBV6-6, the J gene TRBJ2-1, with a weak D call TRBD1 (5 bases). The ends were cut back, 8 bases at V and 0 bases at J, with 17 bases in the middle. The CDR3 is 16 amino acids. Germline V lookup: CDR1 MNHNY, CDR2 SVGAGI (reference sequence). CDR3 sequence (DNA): TGTGCCAGCTTTTTGGGGCTCCCCAGCTCCTACAATGAGCAGTTCTTC. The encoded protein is CASFLGLPSSYNEQFF.

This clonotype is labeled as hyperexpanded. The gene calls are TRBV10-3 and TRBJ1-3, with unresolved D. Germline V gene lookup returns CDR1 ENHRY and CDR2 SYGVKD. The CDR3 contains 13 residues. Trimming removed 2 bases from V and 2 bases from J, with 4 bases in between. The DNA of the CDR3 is TGTGCCATCAGTGAGAGGACTGGAAACACCATATATTTT. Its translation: CAISERTGNTIYF.

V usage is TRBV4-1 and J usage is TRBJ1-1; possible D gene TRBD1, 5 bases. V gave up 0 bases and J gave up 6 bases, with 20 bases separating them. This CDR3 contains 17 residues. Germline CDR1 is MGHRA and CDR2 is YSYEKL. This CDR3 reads CASSQDHLGRASAEAFF. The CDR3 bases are TGCGCCAGCAGCCAAGATCATCTGGGCAGGGCTTCAGCTGAAGCTTTCTTT.